The 28 T cell receptor beta chains in this list originate from one sample, sequenced in a study of T cells in Graves' hyperthyroidism and ophthalmopathy. Amplification targeted TCR beta CDR3 regions from RNA transcripts. When the TCR CDR3 underwent first-round RT-PCR, the HTBI primer set was used. From the multiplex PCR reads, TCRdb called clonotypes with MiXCR, one entry per CDR3 protein. The sample carries hundreds of thousands of distinct CDR3 sequences, approximately 42% recorded once. Sequencing input: peripheral blood or thyroid tissue (not recorded which). The receptors originated from an adult man with Graves' disease, either hyperthyroidism or ophthalmopathy (not recorded which).

The CDR3 loop reads CASSTGTGTNEKLFF. CDR3 DNA: TGTGCCAGCAGCACCGGGACAGGGACTAATGAAAAACTGTTTTTT. V is TRBV7-9 and J is TRBJ1-4, with 9 bases identical to TRBD1. The germline V gene encodes CDR1 SEHNR and CDR2 FQNEAQ (reference sequence). The CDR3 has 15 amino acids. The ends lost 5 bases at V and 2 bases at J; junction bases unmatched: 3.

The sample holds a few counts of this clonotype. The rearrangement uses TRBV6-6 and TRBJ1-2, with 11 bases identical to TRBD1. Germline CDR1 and CDR2: MNHNY and SVGAGI (reference sequence). Trimming at V came to 5 bases and at J to 7 bases, leaving 9 bases not matched to a gene. This CDR3 has 15 residues. CDR3 loop: CASSPMDRGLGGYTF. Here the CDR3 DNA reads TGTGCCAGCAGTCCTATGGACAGGGGGCTTGGTGGCTACACCTTC.

In its sample, this clonotype was seen a few times. The chain has TRBV7-9 and TRBJ2-7; 8 positions agree with TRBD1. Germline values: CDR1 SEHNR, CDR2 FQNEAQ (reference sequence). The CDR3 sequence is 16 residues long. Losses at the gene ends were 5 bases for V and 5 bases for J; bases not matched to a gene: 14. CDR3 DNA: TGTGCCAGCAGCCAGACTAGGACAGGGAGTAGGAACGAGCAGTACTTC. Protein: CASSQTRTGSRNEQYF.

This clonotype was observed a handful of times. This chain connects TRBV7-8 to TRBJ1-2; possible D gene TRBD1, 5 bases. The CDR3 has 16 amino acids. The ends were cut back, 1 base at V and 6 bases at J, with 18 bases in the middle. Germline V CDR1 and CDR2: SGHVS, FQNEAQ. The CDR3 DNA follows: TGTGCCAGCAGCTTAGGCGGGGGGGGAGTGGAACATGGCTACACCTTC. Translating it yields CASSLGGGGVEHGYTF. The full variable domain, completed using reference TRBV7-8 and TRBJ1-2, is GAGVSQSPRYKVAKRGQDVALRCDPISGHVSLFWYQQALGQGPEFLTYFQNEAQLDKSGLPSDRFFAERPEGSVSTLKIQRTQQEDSAVYLCASSLGGGGVEHGYTFGSGTRLTVV.

The rearrangement links TRBV6-6 to TRBJ2-2; D unclear. The germline V gene encodes CDR1 MNHNY and CDR2 SVGAGI (reference sequence). Trimming took off 3 bases at V and 6 bases at J, with 5 bases between the two ends. The length of the CDR3 is 12 residues. The CDR3 region is CASSYRPGELFF. CDR3 nucleotides: TGTGCCAGCAGTTATCGGCCCGGGGAGCTGTTTTTT.

This clonotype was recorded many times. The V and J genes are TRBV24-1 and TRBJ2-5; no firm D call. Germline V gene lookup returns CDR1 KGHDR and CDR2 SFDVKD. Trimming removed 1 base from V and 2 bases from J, with 4 bases in between. This CDR3 region has 13 residues. The CDR3 loop is CATSDFQQETQYF. The CDR3 DNA follows: TGTGCCACCAGTGATTTCCAGCAAGAGACCCAGTACTTC.

This chain connects TRBV6-5 to TRBJ1-6; no clear D. The CDR3 totals 14 residues. Per the germline V gene, CDR1 is MNHEY and CDR2 is SVGAGI. Trimming took off 0 bases at V and 7 bases at J, with 7 bases between the two ends. Here the CDR3 reads CASSYSTENSPLHF. CDR3 nucleotides: TGTGCCAGCAGTTACTCGACCGAGAATTCACCCCTCCACTTT.

This clonotype has a handful of counts. The chain employs TRBV2 and TRBJ1-1; D is unresolved. Germline V gives CDR1 SNHLY, CDR2 FYNNEI. This CDR3 is 13 amino acids long. The ends were cut back, 8 bases at V and 1 base at J, with 11 bases in the middle. The CDR3 DNA sequence: TGTGCCAGCGGGAGCAGGCCGAACACTGAAGCTTTCTTT. Translating it yields CASGSRPNTEAFF.

This clonotype was counted a few times. The chain carries TRBV25-1 and TRBJ2-3, with TRBD2 identical over 10 bases. Germline V lookup: CDR1 MGHDK, CDR2 SYGVNS. The CDR3 spans 16 residues. V trimming: 2 bases; J trimming: 2 bases; junction bases outside the gene matches: 4. As DNA, the CDR3 is TGTGCCAGCAGTGAAGGGACTAGCGACTACACAGATACGCAGTATTTT. It is translated as CASSEGTSDYTDTQYF.

This clonotype showed up many times. The rearrangement links TRBV29-1 to TRBJ1-1, with TRBD1 identical over 9 bases. From germline, CDR1 is SQVTM and CDR2 ANQGSEA. Trimming removed 7 bases from V and 1 base from J; junction bases left unmatched: 4. The CDR3 has 13 amino acids. CDR3 in DNA: TGCAGCGGGCGGGACAGGGCGAACACTGAAGCTTTCTTT. Translated, it gives CSGRDRANTEAFF.

This clonotype was detected ten times or more. This chain uses TRBV13 with TRBJ2-7; D is ambiguous. The V gene lost 8 bases and the J gene lost 3 bases, with 11 bases spanning the gap. Germline CDR1 PRHDT, CDR2 FYEKMQ (reference sequence). There are 12 residues in the CDR3. The CDR3 loop is CASSARDYEQYF. CDR3 nucleotides: TGTGCCAGCTCGGCAAGGGACTACGAGCAGTACTTC.

The chain has TRBV14 and TRBJ1-1, with D hard to call. The CDR3 extends over 13 amino acids. Germline-derived CDR1 and CDR2 are SGHDN and FVKESK. Trimming took 0 bases from V and 4 from J, leaving 6 bases between them. The CDR3 here is CASSQEGPTEAFF. CDR3 in DNA: TGTGCCAGCAGCCAAGAAGGGCCCACTGAAGCTTTCTTT.

This clonotype was recorded at least ten times. This chain joins TRBV9 and TRBJ1-1; 9 nucleotides align to TRBD1. The CDR3 sequence is 15 residues long. The trim removed 3 bases at V and 2 bases at J, leaving 5 bases unmatched. CDR1 and CDR2 (germline): SGDLS, YYNGEE. CDR3 sequence (DNA): TGTGCCAGCAGCGCACCGGGACAGGGAAACACTGAAGCTTTCTTT. This sequence encodes CASSAPGQGNTEAFF.

The chain is built from TRBV29-1 and TRBJ2-5, with a tentative D call TRBD1 (6 bases). This CDR3 has 12 amino acids. V lost 8 bases and J 1 base, leaving 11 bases between the germline ends. The V gene's germline CDR1 is SQVTM and CDR2 ANQGSEA. Here the CDR3 DNA reads TGCAGCCCTGACAGGAGCCAAGAGACCCAGTACTTC. Protein sequence: CSPDRSQETQYF.

This clonotype was counted at least ten times. The chain uses TRBV20-1 and TRBJ2-7; 8 nucleotides align to TRBD2. Per the germline V gene, CDR1 is DFQATT and CDR2 is SNEGSKA (reference sequence). V trimming: 1 base; J trimming: 3 bases; junction bases outside the gene matches: 8. This CDR3 has 15 residues. The CDR3 nucleotides are TGCAGTGCTAGAGGGGGTGTAGCGGGACTCTACGAGCAGTACTTC. Translating gives CSARGGVAGLYEQYF.

The gene calls are TRBV5-1 and TRBJ1-1, with 7 bases matching TRBD1. CDR1 SGHRS and CDR2 YFSETQ come from the germline V gene. This CDR3 region has 14 residues. Trimming took 3 bases from V and 2 from J; bases not matched to a gene: 4. CDR3 DNA sequence: TGCGCCAGCAGCTCGGGACAGATCAACACTGAAGCTTTCTTT. This translates into CASSSGQINTEAFF.

This clonotype was recorded many times. The V and J genes are TRBV13 and TRBJ1-1, with D tentatively TRBD1 (5 bases). Per the germline V gene, CDR1 is PRHDT and CDR2 is FYEKMQ (reference sequence). The V and J ends lost 1 base and 5 bases respectively, with 8 bases between them. The CDR3 runs to 13 residues. The CDR3 DNA follows: TGTGCCAGCAGCTTAGCAGGGTGGACTGAAGCTTTCTTT. Amino acid sequence: CASSLAGWTEAFF.

The sample holds many counts of this clonotype. The chain has TRBV4-1 and TRBJ2-7; TRBD2 is a possible D gene (5 bases). Germline CDR1 MGHRA, CDR2 YSYEKL. This CDR3 has 14 amino acids. The ends were cut back, 1 base at V and 6 bases at J, with 13 bases in the middle. The CDR3 loop is CASSQAWVSAEQYF. The CDR3, as DNA: TGCGCCAGCAGCCAAGCCTGGGTTAGCGCCGAGCAGTACTTC.

There are a few counts of this clonotype. The chain recombines TRBV12-5 with TRBJ2-7; the match to TRBD1 covers 8 bases. From germline, CDR1 is LGHNT and CDR2 FRNRAP. The CDR3 is 13 amino acids. The CDR3 sequence is CASIKGQDARQYF. CDR3 nucleotides: TGTGCCAGCATCAAGGGACAGGATGCCCGGCAGTACTTC.

The sample holds a few counts of this clonotype. The rearrangement links TRBV9 to TRBJ2-5; weak D call: TRBD2 (5 bases). CDR1 SGDLS and CDR2 YYNGEE come from the germline V gene. The CDR3 is made up of 12 amino acids. Trimming stripped 4 bases from V and 9 bases from J, with 13 bases between. The CDR3 nucleotides read TGTGCCAGCAGCCCTACATCCGGGGCCCAGTACTTC. As protein: CASSPTSGAQYF.

The J gene is TRBJ2-5, the V gene TRBV7-6; perhaps TRBD1 as D (6 bases). From germline, CDR1 is SGHVS and CDR2 FNYEAQ. The CDR3 extends over 15 amino acids. The V end lost 6 bases, the J end lost 5 bases, and 19 bases lay between the germline ends. The chain's CDR3 is CASSQGSGTTETQYF. The DNA of the CDR3 is TGTGCCAGCAGTCAGGGCTCGGGGACAACGGAGACCCAGTACTTC.

J is TRBJ1-3 and V is TRBV10-3, with D unclear. Germline V CDR1 and CDR2: ENHRY, SYGVKD. This CDR3 spans 12 amino acids. V was cut by 3 bases and J by 7 bases, with 7 bases left in between. CDR3 nucleotide sequence: TGTGCCATCAGTGACGCCGGTAACACCATATATTTT. Residues: CAISDAGNTIYF.

With respect to this clonotype: At one end, the junction sequence differs from germline, possibly due to a read error. The V call is TRBV5-1, the J call TRBJ1-2; 7 bases are a match to TRBD1. Germline CDR1 and CDR2: SGHRS and YFSETQ. This CDR3 region has 13 residues. The CDR3 DNA reads as TGTGCCAGCAGTTTACAATACAGGGGTGGCTACACCTTC. Translation: CASSLQYRGGYTF.

The chain recombines TRBV7-9 with TRBJ2-7; TRBD1 matches 8 bases. The CDR3 sequence is 16 residues long. V lost 3 bases, J lost 3 bases, and 10 bases stayed unmatched. Germline CDR1 and CDR2: SEHNR and FQNEAQ (reference sequence). The CDR3 reads CASSLGRTGRNYEQYF. CDR3 nucleotides: TGTGCCAGCAGCTTGGGGCGGACAGGGAGGAACTACGAGCAGTACTTC.

This clonotype was detected only a few times. This chain links TRBV20-1 with TRBJ1-6; D unresolved. V dropped 0 bases and J dropped 5 bases, with 17 bases sitting between them. The V gene's germline CDR1 is DFQATT and CDR2 SNEGSKA (reference sequence). CDR3 length: 17 residues. CDR3 DNA: TGCAGTGCTAGAGAGGGCAGTTTAATGATGGATAATTCACCCCTCCACTTT. This gives the protein CSAREGSLMMDNSPLHF.

This chain links TRBV15 with TRBJ1-6, with a weak D call TRBD1 (6 bases). The length of the CDR3 is 17 residues. Germline V gene sequence: CDR1 LNHNV, CDR2 YYDKDF (reference sequence). The ends were cut back, 1 base at V and 7 bases at J, with 17 bases in the middle. CDR3 loop: CATSRGGAQGTNSPLHF. Written as DNA, the CDR3 is TGTGCCACCAGCAGAGGGGGGGCACAGGGAACAAATTCACCCCTCCACTTT.

This clonotype has just a few counts. In DNA, the CDR3 is TGTGCCAGCAGTGCCGGGACAGCGGTCTATGGCTACACCTTC. It codes for CASSAGTAVYGYTF. This chain links TRBV2 with TRBJ1-2, with 7 bases identical to TRBD1. The junction had 6 bases not matched to a gene; V was cut back by 4 bases and J by 4 bases. CDR1 SNHLY and CDR2 FYNNEI come from the germline V gene. The CDR3 consists of 14 residues.

In this sample, this clonotype turned up many times. The chain carries TRBV24-1 and TRBJ1-2; 7 positions agree with TRBD1. Per the germline V gene, CDR1 is KGHDR and CDR2 is SFDVKD. The CDR3 has 14 amino acids. The V segment lost 3 bases and the J segment 3 bases; nucleotides outside the gene matches: 3. In DNA form, the CDR3 reads TGTGCCACCAGTGATGCCCAGGGGGACTATGGCTACACCTTC. Its protein product is CATSDAQGDYGYTF.